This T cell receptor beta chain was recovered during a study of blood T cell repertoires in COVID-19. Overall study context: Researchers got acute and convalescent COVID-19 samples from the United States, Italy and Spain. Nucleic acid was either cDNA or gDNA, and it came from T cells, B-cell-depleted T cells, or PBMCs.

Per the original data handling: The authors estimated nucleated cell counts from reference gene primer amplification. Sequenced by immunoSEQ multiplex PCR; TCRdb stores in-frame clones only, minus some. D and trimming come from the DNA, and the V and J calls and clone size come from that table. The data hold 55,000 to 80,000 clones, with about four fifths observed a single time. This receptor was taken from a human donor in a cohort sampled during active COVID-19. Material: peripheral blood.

CDR3 sequence (DNA): TGTGCCAGCAGCCAGAGTTGGGGGGGGAACACTGAAGCTTTCTTT. Translating gives CASSQSWGGNTEAFF. The J gene is TRBJ1-1, the V gene TRBV28, with a tentative D call TRBD1 (5 bases). This CDR3 comprises 15 residues. V was cut by 6 bases and J by 1 base, with 15 bases left in between. Germline V lookup: CDR1 MDHEN, CDR2 SYDVKM.